These 10 T cell receptor beta chains originate from one sample sequenced in a study. TCRdb re-derived calls from the RT-PCR reads in MiXCR, one entry per CDR3 protein. The sample shows 550,000 to 750,000 distinct CDR3 sequences, more than 13% of them seen only once. What was sequenced was memory CD4+ T cells from blood. These receptors originate from a female donor in good health, serving as a healthy control.

This clonotype was found many times. The chain combines TRBV20-1 with TRBJ2-3; 7 bases are a match to TRBD2. V gave up 6 bases and J gave up 2 bases; unmatched junction bases: 2. This CDR3 contains 12 residues. The germline CDR1 and CDR2 sequences are DFQATT and SNEGSKA (reference sequence). CDR3 amino acids: CSAGGTTDTQYF. Here the CDR3 DNA reads TGCAGTGCGGGAGGGACCACAGATACGCAGTATTTT.

This clonotype has a count of ten or more. V and J are TRBV6-2 or TRBV6-3 and TRBJ2-5, with D uncertain. Germline values: CDR1 MNHEY, CDR2 SVGEGT. This CDR3 region has 12 residues. The ends were cut back, 5 bases at V and 2 bases at J, with 6 bases in the middle. The CDR3 nucleotides are TGTGCCAGCAGTAATCGACAAGAGACCCAGTACTTC. Encoded protein: CASSNRQETQYF.

This sequence joins TRBV6-6 and TRBJ1-2; no clear D. Germline V gene sequence: CDR1 MNHNY, CDR2 SVGAGI (reference sequence). The V end was cut by 7 bases, the J end by 0 bases, with 12 bases between. There are 14 residues in the CDR3. The CDR3 coding sequence is TGTGCCAGCACCCCGACTGAAGCTAACTATGGCTACACCTTC. It translates to CASTPTEANYGYTF.

The chain uses TRBV5-8 and TRBJ1-2, with D maybe TRBD1 (6 bases). The germline V gene encodes CDR1 SGHTS and CDR2 YDEGEE. This CDR3 has 14 residues. With 0 bases removed from V and 7 bases from J, the gap between germline ends came to 13 bases. CDR3 coding DNA: TGTGCCAGCAGCTTGGCACAGGGAAGGGGTGGCTACACCTTC. As protein: CASSLAQGRGGYTF.

This clonotype was counted ten times or more. This chain joins TRBV20-1 and TRBJ2-1; TRBD1 matches at 7 bases. Looked up from germline, CDR1 is DFQATT and CDR2 is SNEGSKA (reference sequence). With V trimmed by 0 bases and J by 6 bases, 5 bases remained unmatched. The CDR3 runs to 14 residues. DNA of the CDR3: TGCAGTGCTAGAGATTCTACAGGGGTCAATGAGCAGTTCTTC. The encoded protein is CSARDSTGVNEQFF.

The table lists this clonotype with many counts. The chain recombines TRBV12-3 or TRBV12-4 with TRBJ2-5, with D possibly matching TRBD1 (6 bases). Trimming stripped 5 bases from V and 3 bases from J, with 13 bases between. The CDR3 has 14 residues. This CDR3 is CASSPRDIEETQYF. The CDR3 DNA reads TGTGCCAGCAGTCCTCGGGACATAGAAGAGACCCAGTACTTC.

With regard to this clonotype: The limits of the CDR3 on the DNA are not certain, so only TCRdb's listed CDR3 is given. The J gene is TRBJ1-2, the V gene TRBV27. 14 amino acids form the CDR3, both terminal residues included. CDR1 and CDR2 from the germline V gene are MNHEY and SMNVEV (reference sequence). Here the CDR3 reads CASSFGNGNYGYTF.

The V gene is TRBV28, the J gene TRBJ2-2, with 10 bases matching TRBD2. Per the germline V gene, CDR1 is MDHEN and CDR2 is SYDVKM. The CDR3 has 17 amino acids. V shed 6 bases, J shed 4 bases, and the junction held 11 bases outside the gene matches. Here the CDR3 DNA reads TGTGCCAGCAGCGCGCTGAGGACTAGCGGAATCACCGGGGAGCTGTTTTTT. It encodes CASSALRTSGITGELFF.

Ten or more counts support this clonotype. The chain combines TRBV7-2 with TRBJ2-7; tentative D call: TRBD1 (5 bases). The CDR3 totals 15 residues. Trimming took off 2 bases at V and 2 bases at J, with 13 bases between the two ends. Germline lookup yields CDR1 SGHTA and CDR2 FQGNSA. The CDR3 sequence is CASSLSSPGTYEQYF. The CDR3 bases are TGTGCCAGCAGCTTAAGTAGTCCAGGGACCTACGAGCAGTACTTC.

V and J are TRBV20-1 and TRBJ1-1, with D possibly matching TRBD1 (6 bases). The CDR3 covers 12 residues. Deletions cut 3 bases from V and 5 bases from J, with 10 bases between. Per the germline V gene, CDR1 is DFQATT and CDR2 is SNEGSKA (reference sequence). The CDR3 loop reads CSASPGQTEAFF. The CDR3 nucleotides are TGCAGTGCTAGCCCCGGACAGACTGAAGCTTTCTTT.